These 32 T cell receptor beta chains came from one sample sequenced in a study of cytomegalovirus exposure and HLA in healthy donors. Both 60 Vbeta primers and 13 Jbeta primers went into the PCR. Assay: immunoSEQ multiplex PCR; the TCRdb copy retains only in-frame clones and omits some. In the table there are approximately 65,000 clones, 55% to 75% of which are singletons. Input material: PBMCs. The receptor source for this set is a man in his forties in good health and CMV-seropositive.

The V and J genes are TRBV4-2 and TRBJ2-3; 8 bases are shared with TRBD2. V was pared by 4 bases and J by 3 bases, with 9 bases of the junction left unmatched. CDR3 size: 16 residues. Per germline, CDR1 LGHNA and CDR2 YNFKEQ. CDR3 coding DNA: TGTGCCAGCAGCCTAACCCGGGTAGCGGGGACAGATACGCAGTATTTT. This codes for CASSLTRVAGTDTQYF.

The gene calls are TRBV11-2 and TRBJ2-7; 8 positions match TRBD2. The CDR3 consists of 18 residues. V shed 0 bases and J 5 bases; nucleotides not matched to a gene: 15. CDR1 is SGHAT, CDR2 FQNNGV, per germline. In DNA form, the CDR3 reads TGTGCCAGCAGCTTAGAATTTAGGGGCGGGGGGCTGGTCCACGAGCAGTACTTC. Translating gives CASSLEFRGGGLVHEQYF.

The chain recombines TRBV13 with TRBJ1-1; D is unclear. Trimming stripped 2 bases from V and 0 bases from J, with 22 bases between. The germline V gene encodes CDR1 PRHDT and CDR2 FYEKMQ (reference sequence). CDR3 size: 19 residues. CDR3 bases: TGTGCCAGCAGCTTAATGACTATCGGTCAGCGGAGGATGAACACTGAAGCTTTCTTT. Translation gives CASSLMTIGQRRMNTEAFF.

The chain employs TRBV7-9 and TRBJ1-2, with 11 bases fitting TRBD1. CDR1 and CDR2 (germline): SEHNR, FQNEAQ (reference sequence). This CDR3 is built from 14 residues. The trim removed 3 bases at V and 6 bases at J, leaving 3 bases unmatched. As DNA, the CDR3 is TGTGCCAGCAGCTTCCAGGACAGGGGGCATGGCTACACCTTC. Amino acid sequence: CASSFQDRGHGYTF.

This chain uses TRBV4-3 with TRBJ1-4; 9 nucleotides agree with TRBD1. V was clipped by 3 bases and J by 3 bases; unmatched bases: 11. CDR3 length equals 18 residues. The germline V gene has CDR1 LGHNA and CDR2 YSLEER. The CDR3 region has the DNA TGCGCCAGCAGCCAGGCTACAGGGGGCAGGATGGCTAATGAAAAACTGTTTTTT. The encoded protein is CASSQATGGRMANEKLFF.

The chain couples TRBV2 to TRBJ1-5; 7 nucleotides line up with TRBD1. V shed 6 bases, J shed 6 bases, and the junction held 11 bases outside the gene matches. The CDR3 is made up of 15 amino acids. Germline loops: CDR1 SNHLY, CDR2 FYNNEI. The CDR3 nucleotides read TGTGCCAGCAGCCCCGGGACAGCGGGCTTTCAGCCCCAGCATTTT. As protein: CASSPGTAGFQPQHF. The full variable domain, rest sourced from reference TRBV2 and TRBJ1-5, is EPEVTQTPSHQVTQMGQEVILRCVPISNHLYFYWYRQILGQKVEFLVSFYNNEISEKSEIFDDQFSVERPDGSNFTLKIRSTKLEDSAMYFCASSPGTAGFQPQHFGDGTRLSIL.

This clone was observed a handful of times. The chain joins TRBV11-2 to TRBJ1-2; D unclear. V dropped 2 bases and J dropped 5 bases, with 3 bases sitting between them. This CDR3 region has 11 residues. Per germline, CDR1 SGHAT and CDR2 FQNNGV. CDR3 protein: CASSLRYGYTF. In DNA, the CDR3 is TGTGCCAGCAGCTTACGTTATGGCTACACCTTC.

The V gene is TRBV10-3, the J gene TRBJ2-7; TRBD2 matches 10 bases. Trimming removed 4 bases from V and 0 bases from J; junction bases left unmatched: 6. Germline-derived CDR1 and CDR2 are ENHRY and SYGVKD. The CDR3 extends over 16 amino acids. The DNA for the CDR3 is TGTGCCATCAGTGCAATCGGGACTAGCGTCTCCTACGAGCAGTACTTC. This sequence encodes CAISAIGTSVSYEQYF.

This clone was observed once. In DNA form, the CDR3 reads TGTGCCAGCAGCCCCCTTATCGAGATCACAGATACGCAGTATTTT. Translated: CASSPLIEITDTQYF. V is TRBV11-2 and J is TRBJ2-3; D ambiguous. CDR1 SGHAT and CDR2 FQNNGV come from the germline V gene. Trimming stripped 5 bases from V and 2 bases from J, with 14 bases between. The CDR3 totals 15 residues. The full variable domain, in which reference TRBV11-2 and TRBJ2-3 provide the parts outside the CDR3, is EAGVAQSPRYKIIEKRQSVAFWCNPISGHATLYWYQQILGQGPKLLIQFQNNGVVDDSQLPKDRFSAERLKGVDSTLKIQPAKLEDSAVYLCASSPLIEITDTQYFGPGTRLTVL.

The J gene is TRBJ2-3, the V gene TRBV29-1; possibly TRBD1 for D (6 bases). This CDR3 region has 12 residues. CDR1 SQVTM and CDR2 ANQGSEA come from the germline V gene. The CDR3 loop is CTGTPGTDTQYF. CDR3 nucleotides: TGCACCGGGACACCTGGCACAGATACGCAGTATTTT.

V is TRBV2 and J is TRBJ2-2; 8 positions match TRBD1. The CDR3 consists of 14 residues. The trim removed 7 bases at V and 7 bases at J, leaving 8 bases unmatched. CDR1 and CDR2 (germline): SNHLY, FYNNEI. The CDR3 reads CASTKGQGGGELFF. CDR3 DNA: TGTGCCAGCACAAAAGGACAGGGTGGCGGGGAGCTGTTTTTT.

This clone was seen a few times. The chain carries TRBV19 and TRBJ1-2; no firm D call. Deletions cut 5 bases from V and 1 base from J, with 5 bases between. This CDR3 has 12 residues. Per germline, CDR1 LNHDA and CDR2 SQIVND (reference sequence). CDR3 sequence reads: CASSAVNYGYTF. CDR3 coding DNA: TGTGCCAGTAGTGCAGTTAACTATGGCTACACCTTC.

This clone was observed a few times. The genes are TRBV2 and TRBJ2-7; 9 bases agree with TRBD1. V shed 4 bases, J shed 5 bases, and the junction held 9 bases outside the gene matches. Germline CDR1 and CDR2: SNHLY and FYNNEI. The CDR3 contains 15 residues. This chain's CDR3 is CASSVSGQGFDEQYF. CDR3 in DNA: TGTGCCAGCAGTGTCTCGGGACAGGGATTTGACGAGCAGTACTTC. Variable domain in full (rest from reference TRBV2 and TRBJ2-7): EPEVTQTPSHQVTQMGQEVILRCVPISNHLYFYWYRQILGQKVEFLVSFYNNEISEKSEIFDDQFSVERPDGSNFTLKIRSTKLEDSAMYFCASSVSGQGFDEQYFGPGTRLTVT.

CDR3: CASSERRGNTGELFF. Here the CDR3 DNA reads TGTGCCAGCAGTGAGCGCAGGGGGAACACCGGGGAGCTGTTTTTT. The V call is TRBV25-1, the J call TRBJ2-2, with D possibly TRBD1 on 6 matching bases. Germline V lookup: CDR1 MGHDK, CDR2 SYGVNS. Trimming took 3 bases from V and 1 from J, leaving 9 bases between them. The CDR3 is 15 residues long.

This clone was found a few times. The chain links TRBV12-5 to TRBJ1-6, with D unclear. Germline CDR1 reads LGHNT; CDR2 reads FRNRAP. V was clipped by 1 base and J by 9 bases, with 7 bases between them. This CDR3 is built from 13 residues. The CDR3 loop is CASGLDASSPLHF. The CDR3 nucleotides read TGTGCTAGTGGTTTGGATGCGTCTTCACCCCTCCACTTT.

The chain combines TRBV30 with TRBJ2-5, with TRBD2 matching over 15 bases. CDR1 GTSNPN and CDR2 SVGIG come from the germline V gene (reference sequence). The CDR3 has 16 residues. The V gene end was trimmed by 3 bases and the J gene end by 11 bases; junction bases not matched to a gene: 13. This CDR3 is CAWSPRTSGRAGGQYF. The CDR3, as DNA: TGTGCCTGGAGCCCCAGGACTAGCGGGAGGGCCGGCGGGCAGTACTTC.

The chain is built from TRBV7-9 and TRBJ2-7, with 16 nucleotides matching TRBD2. The ends lost 7 bases at V and 5 bases at J; junction bases unmatched: 5. CDR1 and CDR2 from the germline V gene are SEHNR and FQNEAQ (reference sequence). The CDR3 spans 15 residues. The CDR3 reads CASNAGTSGRDEQYF. The DNA for the CDR3 is TGTGCCAGCAACGCCGGGACTAGCGGGAGGGACGAGCAGTACTTC. The full variable domain, completed using reference TRBV7-9 and TRBJ2-7, is DTGVSQNPRHKITKRGQNVTFRCDPISEHNRLYWYRQTLGQGPEFLTYFQNEAQLEKSRLLSDRFSAERPKGSFSTLEIQRTEQGDSAMYLCASNAGTSGRDEQYFGPGTRLTVT.

This rearrangement joins TRBV28 to TRBJ2-5; TRBD2 is a possible D gene (5 bases). V shed 6 bases and J shed 0 bases, with 11 bases lying between them. This CDR3 spans 14 amino acids. The germline gives CDR1 MDHEN, CDR2 SYDVKM. CDR3 DNA: TGTGCCAGCAGGGTCCGGCGGGACCAAGAGACCCAGTACTTC. Its protein product is CASRVRRDQETQYF.

The chain is built from TRBV29-1 and TRBJ1-2, with TRBD1 matching 7 bases. Germline assignment: CDR1 SQVTM and CDR2 ANQGSEA. The CDR3 has 14 residues. V gave up 5 bases and J gave up 5 bases; unmatched junction bases: 11. DNA for the CDR3: TGCAGCGTTCCTAATCAACAGGGGCGGTATGGCTACACCTTC. It translates to CSVPNQQGRYGYTF.

This chain uses TRBV7-2 with TRBJ2-7; 7 nucleotides align to TRBD1. V lost 7 bases, J lost 0 bases, and 6 bases stayed unmatched. CDR1 is SGHTA, CDR2 FQGNSA, per germline. This CDR3 is 14 amino acids long. CDR3 loop: CASTPDRYSYEQYF. CDR3 coding DNA: TGTGCCAGCACCCCGGACAGGTACTCCTACGAGCAGTACTTC.

This clone was seen once. J is TRBJ2-3 and V is TRBV5-4, with D tentatively TRBD1 (6 bases). Germline V gene lookup returns CDR1 SGHNT and CDR2 YYREEE (reference sequence). This CDR3 has 13 amino acids. V dropped 4 bases and J dropped 4 bases, with 10 bases sitting between them. This chain's CDR3 is CASSLSGADTQYF. Written as DNA, the CDR3 is TGTGCCAGCAGCCTATCAGGGGCAGATACGCAGTATTTT.

By frequency in the sample, this clone is medium-sized. This chain uses TRBV4-2 with TRBJ2-6; tentatively, D is TRBD1 (6 bases). The CDR3 extends over 16 amino acids. The germline V gene has CDR1 LGHNA and CDR2 YNFKEQ. V lost 0 bases to trimming and J lost 2 bases, with 8 bases between them. CDR3 sequence: CASSQDEGAGANVLTF. The CDR3 DNA is TGTGCCAGCAGCCAAGATGAGGGGGCTGGGGCCAACGTCCTGACTTTC.

The chain combines TRBV7-2 with TRBJ2-5; 9 positions match TRBD2. From germline, CDR1 is SGHTA and CDR2 FQGNSA. This CDR3 contains 14 residues. V lost 10 bases and J lost 4; bases outside the gene matches: 10. Here the CDR3 DNA reads TGTGCCACCCTGGCGGGGGGGCCAGGAGAGACCCAGTACTTC. As protein: CATLAGGPGETQYF. The full variable domain, its missing parts supplied by reference TRBV7-2 and TRBJ2-5, is GAGVSQSPSNKVTEKGKDVELRCDPISGHTALYWYRQSLGQGLEFLIYFQGNSAPDKSGLPSDRFSAERTGGSVSTLTIQRTQQEDSAVYLCATLAGGPGETQYFGPGTRLLVL.

Only a few counts were recorded for this clone. The junction and the germline gene differ at one end; a read error may be behind it. The rearrangement links TRBV7-9 to TRBJ1-4; 7 bases match TRBD1. This CDR3 has 11 amino acids. Germline values: CDR1 SEHNR, CDR2 FQNEAQ (reference sequence). CDR3: CSSSTQGELFF. In nucleotides, the CDR3 is TGTTCCAGCAGCACGCAGGGGGAACTGTTTTTT.

The gene calls are TRBV6-5 and TRBJ2-7, with a possible D match to TRBD1 (5 bases). The CDR3 loop spans 12 amino acids. The V end was cut by 6 bases, the J end by 8 bases, with 14 bases between. The germline CDR1 and CDR2 sequences are MNHEY and SVGAGI. For the CDR3, the DNA is TGTGCCAGCAGCCGAGATCAGGGCAAGCAGTACTTC. Translation: CASSRDQGKQYF.

This chain links TRBV6-1 with TRBJ2-2; 8 bases are shared with TRBD2. The trim removed 1 base at V and 9 bases at J, leaving 4 bases unmatched. The CDR3 contains 14 residues. Germline V CDR1 and CDR2: MNHNS, SASEGT. CDR3 sequence reads: CASSEGTSLRELFF. CDR3 coding DNA: TGTGCCAGCAGTGAAGGGACTAGCCTGAGGGAGCTGTTTTTT.

This sequence joins TRBV7-9 and TRBJ2-7; tentative D call: TRBD2 (6 bases). The germline V gene has CDR1 SEHNR and CDR2 FQNEAQ (reference sequence). The V end was cut by 5 bases, the J end by 7 bases, with 18 bases between. The CDR3 spans 14 residues. The CDR3 loop is CASSPDRDSGEQYF. DNA for the CDR3: TGTGCCAGCAGCCCGGACCGGGACTCTGGGGAGCAGTACTTC.

This clone was seen a few times. V gene TRBV18 combines with J gene TRBJ1-2, with TRBD1 matching over 8 bases. Germline loops: CDR1 KGHSH, CDR2 LQKENI. Unmatched junction bases numbered 8, after V lost 3 bases and J lost 5 bases. This CDR3 has 15 amino acids. This chain's CDR3 is CASSPYSDREYGYTF. For the CDR3, the DNA is TGTGCCAGCTCACCTTACTCGGACAGGGAGTATGGCTACACCTTC.

The gene calls are TRBV7-9 and TRBJ1-1, with D perhaps matching TRBD1 (6 bases). Germline V gives CDR1 SEHNR, CDR2 FQNEAQ (reference sequence). The CDR3 is 14 residues long. Trimming took 4 bases from V and 6 from J, leaving 15 bases between them. CDR3 nucleotide sequence: TGTGCCAGCAGCTGGAAGGGGGGGAGTGCTGAAGCTTTCTTT. Encoded protein: CASSWKGGSAEAFF.

The chain carries TRBV6-5 and TRBJ2-5, with 10 bases lining up with TRBD2. Trimming cost V 5 bases and J 5 bases; bases outside gene matches: 8. This CDR3 contains 15 residues. Germline V gene sequence: CDR1 MNHEY, CDR2 SVGAGI. The CDR3 coding sequence is TGTGCCAGCAGTACTGGACTAGCGGCGGTTGAGACCCAGTACTTC. Protein: CASSTGLAAVETQYF.

The V call is TRBV2, the J call TRBJ1-4; 7 nucleotides agree with TRBD1. CDR1 is SNHLY, CDR2 FYNNEI, per germline. V lost 5 bases and J lost 7; bases outside the gene matches: 7. CDR3 size: 14 residues. Written as DNA, the CDR3 is TGTGCCAGCAGTCCCGGGACAGAACTTGAAAAACTGTTTTTT. Translation gives CASSPGTELEKLFF.

The chain uses TRBV18 and TRBJ1-6, with 11 bases that match TRBD1. Germline-derived CDR1 and CDR2 are KGHSH and LQKENI. This CDR3 has 15 amino acids. The ends lost 3 bases at V and 8 bases at J; junction bases unmatched: 3. The CDR3 DNA reads as TGTGCCAGCTCACCTAAGGGACAGGGGGATTCACCCCTCCACTTT. Protein product: CASSPKGQGDSPLHF. The variable domain in full, with the rest retrieved from reference TRBV18 and TRBJ1-6, is NAGVMQNPRHLVRRRGQEARLRCSPMKGHSHVYWYRQLPEEGLKFMVYLQKENIIDESGMPKERFSAEFPKEGPSILRIQQVVRGDSAAYFCASSPKGQGDSPLHFGNGTRLTVT.